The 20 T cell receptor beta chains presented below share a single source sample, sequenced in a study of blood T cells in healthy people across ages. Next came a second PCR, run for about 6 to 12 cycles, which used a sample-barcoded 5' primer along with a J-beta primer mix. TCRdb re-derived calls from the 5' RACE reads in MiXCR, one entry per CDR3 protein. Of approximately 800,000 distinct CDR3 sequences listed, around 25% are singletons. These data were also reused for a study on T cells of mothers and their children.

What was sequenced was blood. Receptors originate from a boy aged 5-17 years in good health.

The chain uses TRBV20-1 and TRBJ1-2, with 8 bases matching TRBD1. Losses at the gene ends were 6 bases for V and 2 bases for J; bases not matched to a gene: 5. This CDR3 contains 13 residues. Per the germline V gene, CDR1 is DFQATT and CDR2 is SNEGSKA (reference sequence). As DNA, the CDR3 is TGCAGTGCCCCCAGACAGGGGAACTATGGCTACACCTTC. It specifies CSAPRQGNYGYTF.

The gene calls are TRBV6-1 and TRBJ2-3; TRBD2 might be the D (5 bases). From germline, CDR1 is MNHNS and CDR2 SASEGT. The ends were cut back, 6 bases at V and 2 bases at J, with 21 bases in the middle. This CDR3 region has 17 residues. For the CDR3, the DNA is TGTGCCAGCAGCTCCAAGCCCAGCGGCTCAAACACAGATACGCAGTATTTT. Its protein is CASSSKPSGSNTDTQYF.

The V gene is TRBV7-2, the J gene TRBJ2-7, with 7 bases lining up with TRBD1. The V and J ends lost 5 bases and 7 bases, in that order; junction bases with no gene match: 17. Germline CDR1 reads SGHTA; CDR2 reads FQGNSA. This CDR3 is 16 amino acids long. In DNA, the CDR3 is TGTGCCAGCAGCCCCAGGACAGGAGCTCTCGCGGAGGAGCAGTACTTC. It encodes CASSPRTGALAEEQYF. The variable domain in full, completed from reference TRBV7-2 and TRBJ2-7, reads GAGVSQSPSNKVTEKGKDVELRCDPISGHTALYWYRQSLGQGLEFLIYFQGNSAPDKSGLPSDRFSAERTGGSVSTLTIQRTQQEDSAVYLCASSPRTGALAEEQYFGPGTRLTVT.

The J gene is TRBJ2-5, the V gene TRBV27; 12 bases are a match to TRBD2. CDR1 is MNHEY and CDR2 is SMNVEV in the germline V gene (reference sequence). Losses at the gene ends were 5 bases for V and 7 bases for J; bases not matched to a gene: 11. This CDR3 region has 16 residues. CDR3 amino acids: CASSAPSGRALGTQYF. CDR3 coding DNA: TGTGCCAGCAGTGCTCCTAGCGGGAGGGCCTTGGGGACCCAGTACTTC.

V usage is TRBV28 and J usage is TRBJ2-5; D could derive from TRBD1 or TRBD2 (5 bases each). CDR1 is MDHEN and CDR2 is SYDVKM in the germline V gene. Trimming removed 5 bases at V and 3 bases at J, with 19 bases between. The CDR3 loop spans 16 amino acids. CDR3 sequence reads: CASSPTGTPGEETQYF. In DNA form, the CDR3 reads TGTGCCAGCAGTCCTACCGGGACCCCAGGCGAAGAGACCCAGTACTTC.

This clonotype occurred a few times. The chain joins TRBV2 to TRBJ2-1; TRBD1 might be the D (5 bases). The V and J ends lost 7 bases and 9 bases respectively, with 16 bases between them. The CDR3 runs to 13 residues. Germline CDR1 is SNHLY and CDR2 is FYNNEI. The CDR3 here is CASNSDSLSEQFF. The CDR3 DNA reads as TGTGCCAGCAATTCCGACAGTCTAAGTGAGCAGTTCTTC.

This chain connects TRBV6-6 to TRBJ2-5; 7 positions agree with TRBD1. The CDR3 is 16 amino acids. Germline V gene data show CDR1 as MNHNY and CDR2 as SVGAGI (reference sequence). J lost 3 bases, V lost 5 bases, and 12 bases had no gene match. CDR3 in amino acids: CASSPDPGTVKETQYF. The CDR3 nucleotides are TGTGCCAGCAGTCCCGACCCCGGGACAGTCAAAGAGACCCAGTACTTC.

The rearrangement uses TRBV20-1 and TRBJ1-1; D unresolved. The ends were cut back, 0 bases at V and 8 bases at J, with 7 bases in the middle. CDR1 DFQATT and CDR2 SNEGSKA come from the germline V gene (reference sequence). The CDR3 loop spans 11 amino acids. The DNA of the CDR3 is TGCAGTGCTAGAGATGTTTCCGAAGCTTTCTTT. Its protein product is CSARDVSEAFF.

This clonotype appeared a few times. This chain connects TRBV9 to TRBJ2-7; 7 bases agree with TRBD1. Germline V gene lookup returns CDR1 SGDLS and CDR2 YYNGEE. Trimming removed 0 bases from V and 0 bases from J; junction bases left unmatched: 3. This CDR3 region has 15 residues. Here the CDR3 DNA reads TGTGCCAGCAGCGTAGCTTGGGACAGCTCCTACGAGCAGTACTTC. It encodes CASSVAWDSSYEQYF.

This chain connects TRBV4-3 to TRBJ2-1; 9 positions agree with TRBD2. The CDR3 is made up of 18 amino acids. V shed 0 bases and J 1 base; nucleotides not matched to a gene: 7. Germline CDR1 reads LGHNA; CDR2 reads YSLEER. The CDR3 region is CASSQDDVSGSSYNEQFF. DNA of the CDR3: TGCGCCAGCAGCCAAGATGACGTTAGCGGGAGTTCCTACAATGAGCAGTTCTTC.

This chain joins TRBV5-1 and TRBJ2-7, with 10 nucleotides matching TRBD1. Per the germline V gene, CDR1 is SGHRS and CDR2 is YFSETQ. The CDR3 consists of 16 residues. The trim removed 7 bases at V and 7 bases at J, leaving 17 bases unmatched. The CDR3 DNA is TGCGCCAGCCGTATACAGACAGGGGGCGGACTACAGGAGCAGTACTTC. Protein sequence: CASRIQTGGGLQEQYF.

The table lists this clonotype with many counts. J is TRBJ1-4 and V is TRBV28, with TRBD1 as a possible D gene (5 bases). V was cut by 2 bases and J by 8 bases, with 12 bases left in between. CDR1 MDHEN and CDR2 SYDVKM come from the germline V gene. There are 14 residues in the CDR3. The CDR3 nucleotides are TGTGCCAGCAGTTTAGCCGGGGCGGACGAAAAACTGTTTTTT. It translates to CASSLAGADEKLFF.

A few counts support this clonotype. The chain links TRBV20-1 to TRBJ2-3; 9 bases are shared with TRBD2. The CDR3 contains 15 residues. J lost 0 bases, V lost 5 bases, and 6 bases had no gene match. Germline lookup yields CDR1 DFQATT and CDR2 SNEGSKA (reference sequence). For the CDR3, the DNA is TGCAGTGCTCGAGGACTAGCGATTAGCACAGATACGCAGTATTTT. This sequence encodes CSARGLAISTDTQYF.

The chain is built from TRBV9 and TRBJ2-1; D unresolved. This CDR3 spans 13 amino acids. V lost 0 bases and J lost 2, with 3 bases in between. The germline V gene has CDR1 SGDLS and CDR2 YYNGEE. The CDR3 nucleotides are TGTGCCAGCAGCGTAGGTACCTACAATGAGCAGTTCTTC. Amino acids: CASSVGTYNEQFF.

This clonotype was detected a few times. The CDR3 DNA reads TGTGCCAGCAGTTCGGGGGGGAGGCAACAAGAGACCCAGTACTTC. It yields the protein CASSSGGRQQETQYF. J is TRBJ2-5 and V is TRBV6-5, with TRBD2 matching over 8 bases. Trimming took 4 bases from V and 2 from J; bases not matched to a gene: 6. Looked up from germline, CDR1 is MNHEY and CDR2 is SVGAGI. The CDR3 contains 15 residues.

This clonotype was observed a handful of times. This CDR3 reads CASSFGEVAGVETQYF. The DNA of the CDR3 is TGCGCCAGCAGCTTCGGCGAGGTAGCGGGGGTAGAGACCCAGTACTTC. V usage is TRBV5-1 and J usage is TRBJ2-5, with 9 nucleotides matching TRBD2. The V gene end was trimmed by 2 bases and the J gene end by 4 bases; junction bases not matched to a gene: 9. Germline CDR1 SGHRS, CDR2 YFSETQ. The CDR3 consists of 16 residues.

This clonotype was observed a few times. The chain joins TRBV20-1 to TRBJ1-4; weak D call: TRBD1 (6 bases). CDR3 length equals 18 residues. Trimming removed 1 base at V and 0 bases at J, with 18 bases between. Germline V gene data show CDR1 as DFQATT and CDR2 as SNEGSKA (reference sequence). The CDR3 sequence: CSARGRGALSSTNEKLFF. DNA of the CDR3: TGCAGTGCTAGAGGACGGGGGGCCCTTTCATCAACTAATGAAAAACTGTTTTTT.

This CDR3 is CASSTGLNNSPLHF. The CDR3 DNA reads as TGTGCCAGCAGTACGGGACTGAATAATTCACCCCTCCACTTT. J is TRBJ1-6 and V is TRBV5-6, with a possible D match to TRBD1 (5 bases). Germline-derived CDR1 and CDR2 are SGHDT and YYEEEE. CDR3 length: 14 residues. Trimming took off 5 bases at V and 5 bases at J, with 11 bases between the two ends.

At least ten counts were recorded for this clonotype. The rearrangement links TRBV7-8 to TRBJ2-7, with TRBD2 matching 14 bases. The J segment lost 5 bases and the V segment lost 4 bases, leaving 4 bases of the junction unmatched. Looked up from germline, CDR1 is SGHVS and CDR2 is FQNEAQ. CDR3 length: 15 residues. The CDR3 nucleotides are TGTGCCAGCAGCTCTCCGGGACTAGCGGGAGACGAGCAGTACTTC. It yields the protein CASSSPGLAGDEQYF.

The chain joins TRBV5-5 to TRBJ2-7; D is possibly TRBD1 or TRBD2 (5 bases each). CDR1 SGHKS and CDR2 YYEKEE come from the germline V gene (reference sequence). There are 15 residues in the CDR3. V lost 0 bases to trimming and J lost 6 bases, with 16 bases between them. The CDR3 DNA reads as TGTGCCAGCAGCTTGGGTCTACTTACAGGAGGCGAGCAGTACTTC. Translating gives CASSLGLLTGGEQYF.